This is a list of T cell receptor beta chains from one sample in a study of tumor-infiltrating lymphocytes in primary liver carcinoma. From the multiplex PCR reads, TCRdb called clonotypes with MiXCR, one entry per CDR3 protein. There are approximately 320,000 distinct CDR3 sequences in the sample; 45% to 70% occur only once, and over 15% lies in the top ten. The sequencing input was peripheral blood. The receptors derive from a woman in her 30s with primary liver carcinoma and hepatitis B virus infection. Each CDR3 is given with its conserved first and last residue. D genes are given only for firm matches. Only some rows state a clone size, as once, few, many or a class for expanded clones.

V gene	J gene	clone size	D gene	CDR3 protein	CDR3 DNA
TRBV4-1	TRBJ2-3	many	TRBD2	CASSQDIQLAGVDTQYF	TGCGCCAGCAGCCAAGATATCCAACTAGCGGGAGTGGATACGCAGTATTTT
TRBV12-3/TRBV12-4	TRBJ2-3	many	.	CASSPSDTQYF	TGTGCCAGCAGTCCCTCGGATACGCAGTATTTT
TRBV5-6	TRBJ2-5	.	.	CASSLAGTQETQYF	TGTGCCAGCAGCTTGGCGGGGACACAAGAGACCCAGTACTTC
TRBV11-2	TRBJ2-1	.	.	CASSLLAGYQFF	TGTGCCAGCAGCCTTCTAGCAGGGTATCAATTCTTC
TRBV6-1	TRBJ1-3	.	.	CASSDTPISGNAIYF	TGTGCCAGCAGTGATACCCCAATCTCTGGAAACGCCATATATTTT
TRBV7-8	TRBJ1-5	few	.	CASSLGSGTINQPQHF	TGTGCCAGCAGCTTAGGATCAGGGACCATCAATCAGCCCCAGCATTTT
TRBV12-3/TRBV12-4	TRBJ2-7	.	.	CASRQTGGSAKQYF	TGTGCCAGCAGGCAAACCGGGGGATCCGCCAAGCAGTACTTC
TRBV11-1	TRBJ2-7	.	.	CASSQTGAGSYEQYF	TGTGCCAGCAGCCAGACCGGGGCTGGCTCCTACGAGCAGTACTTC
TRBV11-3	TRBJ1-1	many	TRBD1	CASSLGTGGKAFF	TGTGCCAGCAGCCTCGGGACAGGGGGTAAAGCTTTCTTT
TRBV6-1	TRBJ2-1	many	TRBD2	CASSEGSGRNEQFF	TGTGCCAGCAGTGAAGGTAGCGGGAGAAATGAGCAGTTCTTC
TRBV12-2	TRBJ2-3	once	.	CASHLGTSAGVADTQYF	TGTGCAAGTCACTTAGGGACTTCGGCGGGGGTCGCAGATACGCAGTATTTT
TRBV7-9	TRBJ2-7	few	.	CASSPAGQSYEQYF	TGTGCCAGCAGCCCCGCGGGGCAGTCCTACGAGCAGTACTTC
TRBV4-2	TRBJ2-7	.	.	CASSQEALGGFYGQYF	TGTGCCAGCAGCCAAGAGGCCCTCGGGGGATTCTACGGGCAGTACTTC
TRBV5-5	TRBJ2-7	many	.	CASSLAGTREQYF	TGTGCCAGCAGCTTGGCCGGGACGAGGGAGCAGTACTTC
TRBV6-5	TRBJ2-7	many	TRBD2	CASSLGTTITHEQYF	TGTGCCAGCAGCCTCGGGACTACGATAACCCACGAGCAGTACTTC
TRBV29-1	TRBJ2-3	many	TRBD2	CSGCSGRPYTQYF	TGCAGCGGGTGTAGCGGGAGACCCTATACGCAGTATTTT
TRBV29-1	TRBJ2-2	.	TRBD2	CSVDSGRARAGKLFF	TGCAGCGTTGACAGTGGGAGGGCCAGGGCCGGGAAGCTGTTTTTT
TRBV28	TRBJ2-1	few	TRBD2	CASPPTSGRDDEQFF	TGTGCCAGTCCCCCCACTAGCGGGAGGGACGATGAGCAGTTCTTC
TRBV7-3	TRBJ1-1	few	TRBD1	CATQTGPNTEAFF	TGTGCCACCCAGACAGGGCCTAACACTGAAGCTTTCTTT
TRBV19	TRBJ1-5	.	.	CASSKYMGSQPQHF	TGTGCCAGTAGTAAATACATGGGGAGTCAGCCCCAGCATTTT
TRBV5-4	TRBJ2-1	.	TRBD2	CASRGTSVGEQFF	TGTGCCAGCAGGGGGACTAGCGTTGGTGAGCAGTTCTTC
TRBV10-3	TRBJ1-2	.	.	CAISDPGYSDYGYTF	TGTGCCATCAGTGATCCCGGTTACTCTGATTATGGCTACACCTTC
TRBV11-2	TRBJ1-3	.	.	CVSNPTDLNLNTIYF	TGTGTCAGCAACCCGACCGACCTAAATCTTAACACCATATATTTT
TRBV29-1	TRBJ2-7	.	.	CSVLMPYEHYF	TGCAGCGTTCTGATGCCCTACGAGCATTACTTC
TRBV4-1	TRBJ1-6	.	.	CVSSQTGLSHNSPLHF	TGCGTCAGCAGCCAAACAGGGCTCTCCCATAATTCACCCCTCCACTTT
TRBV14	TRBJ1-3	.	.	CSSSRMQSSGNTIYF	TGCTCCAGCAGCCGCATGCAGTCTTCTGGAAACACCATATATTTT
TRBV6-2/TRBV6-3	TRBJ1-2	many	.	CASRPTARLDYGYTF	TGTGCCAGCAGACCGACAGCCCGGTTGGACTATGGCTACACCTTC
TRBV12-3/TRBV12-4	TRBJ2-7	.	TRBD1	CASSQGASYDRYF	TGTGCCAGCAGTCAGGGGGCCTCCTACGACCGGTACTTC
TRBV4-3	TRBJ2-7	.	.	CASNQVLSTAYEQYF	TGCGCCAGCAACCAAGTCTTGTCAACAGCCTACGAGCAGTACTTC
TRBV11-2	TRBJ2-7	.	TRBD2	CTSSFDRLAPSCEQYF	TGTACCAGCAGCTTCGACAGACTAGCCCCCTCCTGCGAGCAGTACTTC
TRBV15	TRBJ1-4	.	.	CATSTPGTANEKLFF	TGTGCCACCAGCACACCCGGGACGGCTAATGAAAAACTGTTTTTT
TRBV6-2/TRBV6-3	TRBJ1-1	.	.	CASKLAGYAEASF	TGTGCCAGCAAGCTCGCAGGGTACGCTGAAGCTTCTTTT
TRBV11-1	TRBJ2-7	.	.	CASSLVRGSFYERYF	TGTGCCAGCAGCTTAGTGAGGGGGAGCTTCTACGAGCGGTACTTC
TRBV4-2	TRBJ2-7	.	TRBD2	CASSQKTASGNYEQYF	TGTGCCAGCAGCCAAAAGACGGCTAGCGGGAACTACGAGCAGTACTTC
TRBV4-2	TRBJ2-1	.	.	CSSSQDLYNEQFF	TGTTCCAGCAGCCAAGATCTCTACAATGAGCAGTTCTTC
TRBV6-5	TRBJ2-7	few	.	CASSYSGNQLEQYF	TGTGCCAGCAGTTACTCAGGGAACCAACTCGAGCAGTACTTC
TRBV12-5	TRBJ2-1	.	TRBD2	CASGMVLLAGSSEQFF	TGTGCTAGTGGTATGGTACTTCTAGCGGGTTCTAGTGAGCAGTTCTTC
TRBV4-3	TRBJ2-1	.	TRBD2	CASSQDGTSGYKEQFF	TGTGCCAGCAGCCAAGATGGGACTAGCGGATACAAAGAGCAGTTCTTC
TRBV30	TRBJ2-2	.	TRBD2	CAWSVGVSGEPLF	TGTGCCTGGAGTGTGGGGGTCAGCGGGGAGCCGCTTTTT
TRBV6-2/TRBV6-3	TRBJ2-2	.	TRBD2	CASSPRPGLLELFF	TGTGCCAGCAGCCCCCGACCGGGACTATTGGAGCTGTTTTTT